This is a list of T cell receptor beta chains from one sample in a study of T-cell memory formation after mild COVID-19. Via MiXCR, TCRdb re-called the 5' RACE reads, giving one row per CDR3 protein. The table records approximately 570,000 distinct CDR3 sequences, roughly 17% of them present only once. Sequenced: PBMCs or a T cell subset sorted from them (not recorded which). These receptors all stem from an adult woman who had mild COVID-19 (a few samples of this study predate the infection). Cell type and time point are not known. The CDR3 runs from the conserved cysteine through the conserved F or W. A D gene is named only where the DNA matches it firmly. The size field is filled for only some rows; it gives once, few, many or a size class.

clone_size j_call v_call d_call cdr3_length cdr3_aa cdr3_nt
few TRBJ2-7 TRBV29-1 NA 13 CSVEIEESYEQYF TGCAGCGTTGAGATCGAGGAAAGCTACGAGCAGTACTTC
few TRBJ1-1 TRBV13 NA 16 CASSRISTPMNTEAFF TGTGCCAGCAGTCGGATATCGACACCCATGAACACTGAAGCTTTCTTT
few TRBJ2-3 TRBV5-1 TRBD1 15 CASYSGTGITDTQYF TGCGCCAGCTACTCCGGGACAGGGATCACAGATACGCAGTATTTT
few TRBJ2-7 TRBV6-5 TRBD2 15 CASSSRLAGDREQYF TGTGCCAGCAGTTCGAGACTAGCGGGAGACCGCGAGCAGTACTTC
few TRBJ2-2 TRBV14 NA 13 CASSPQGPGELFF TGTGCCAGCAGCCCGCAGGGTCCCGGGGAGCTGTTTTTT
few TRBJ1-2 TRBV24-1 TRBD1 15 CATSDRTGGLYGYTF TGTGCCACCAGTGACCGGACAGGGGGCCTCTATGGCTACACCTTC
NA TRBJ2-7 TRBV7-9 TRBD2 13 CASCLAGENEQYF TGTGCCAGCTGCCTAGCGGGAGAGAACGAGCAGTACTTC
few TRBJ2-1 TRBV6-5 TRBD2 13 CASSTSGDNEQFF TGTGCCAGCAGCACTAGCGGTGACAATGAGCAGTTCTTC
NA TRBJ2-3 TRBV10-3 TRBD2 15 CAISASAGVGDTQYF TGTGCCATCAGTGCTTCAGCGGGAGTTGGAGATACGCAGTATTTT
few TRBJ2-6 TRBV7-6 NA 19 CASSLVGRGAGSGANVLTF TGTGCCAGCAGCTTAGTGGGGCGAGGGGCCGGCTCTGGGGCCAACGTCCTGACTTTC
NA TRBJ2-1 TRBV11-2 TRBD1 15 CASSSWTGVIGEQFF TGTGCCAGCAGCTCATGGACAGGGGTCATTGGTGAGCAGTTCTTC
NA TRBJ2-3 TRBV5-5 NA 15 CASSFSEGGRDTQYF TGTGCCAGCAGCTTTTCCGAAGGGGGGCGCGATACGCAGTATTTT
NA TRBJ1-4 TRBV4-3 NA 16 CASSQDPTATNEKLFF TGCGCCAGCAGCCAAGATCCCACAGCAACTAATGAAAAACTGTTTTTT
NA TRBJ2-2 TRBV30 NA 15 CAWDRGPRLAGELFF TGTGCCTGGGACCGCGGACCGCGCCTGGCCGGGGAGCTGTTTTTT
few TRBJ1-5 TRBV5-6 TRBD1 17 CASSLRTGGARRQPQHF TGTGCCAGCAGCTTACGGACAGGGGGAGCGAGACGGCAGCCCCAGCATTTT
NA TRBJ2-3 TRBV2 NA 16 CASRIRASDNTDTQYF TGTGCCAGCAGGATACGGGCTAGCGACAACACAGATACGCAGTATTTT
NA TRBJ2-7 TRBV2 TRBD1 18 CASRAWKDGTGDPYEQYF TGTGCCAGCAGAGCTTGGAAAGACGGGACAGGGGATCCCTACGAGCAGTACTTC
NA TRBJ1-2 TRBV6-1 NA 12 CASSENSYGYTF TGTGCCAGCAGTGAAAACAGCTATGGCTACACCTTC
NA TRBJ2-5 TRBV2 NA 11 CASRREVTQYF TGTGCCAGCAGGCGAGAGGTGACCCAGTACTTC
few TRBJ2-1 TRBV7-2 NA 13 CASSRRGGLGQFF TGTGCCAGCAGCCGCAGGGGGGGACTAGGGCAGTTCTTC
NA TRBJ1-1 TRBV7-9 TRBD1 14 CASSLIRGRTEAFF TGTGCCAGCAGCTTAATCAGGGGGAGAACTGAAGCTTTCTTT
few TRBJ2-3 TRBV19 NA 15 CASSYRVRGTDTQYF TGTGCCAGTAGCTACAGGGTCAGGGGCACAGATACGCAGTATTTT
NA TRBJ1-1 TRBV5-1 NA 12 CASSPPDREAFF TGCGCCAGCAGCCCACCGGACCGTGAAGCTTTCTTT
NA TRBJ1-2 TRBV5-5 NA 14 CASSLEGSQYGYTF TGTGCCAGCAGCTTGGAGGGGAGCCAGTATGGCTACACCTTC
NA TRBJ2-3 TRBV5-5 NA 14 CASSLVVASDTQYF TGTGCCAGCAGCTTGGTGGTAGCTTCCGATACGCAGTATTTT
NA TRBJ2-7 TRBV16 TRBD1 15 CASSPGTGGKNEQYF TGTGCCAGCAGCCCTGGGACAGGGGGGAAAAACGAGCAGTACTTC
NA TRBJ2-5 TRBV10-3 NA 15 CAISESEGQQETQYF TGTGCCATCAGTGAGTCGGAGGGACAGCAAGAGACCCAGTACTTC
NA TRBJ2-6 TRBV28 TRBD1 19 CASSFWWGQRNPGANVLTF TGTGCCAGCAGTTTTTGGTGGGGACAGAGGAACCCTGGGGCCAACGTCCTGACTTTC
few TRBJ2-5 TRBV4-1 NA 14 CASSQGRSQETQYF TGCGCCAGCAGCCAAGGGCGGTCCCAAGAGACCCAGTACTTC
few TRBJ2-1 TRBV30 TRBD1 12 CAWSDRGHEQFF TGTGCCTGGAGCGACAGGGGGCATGAGCAGTTCTTC
NA TRBJ2-5 TRBV24-1 NA 15 CATSDFVKGWETQYF TGTGCCACCAGTGATTTCGTTAAGGGATGGGAGACCCAGTACTTC
once TRBJ1-1 TRBV6-5 TRBD1 17 CASSYATGASGNTEAFF TGTGCCAGCAGTTACGCGACAGGGGCCTCGGGTAACACTGAAGCTTTCTTT
NA TRBJ2-3 TRBV3-1 NA 18 CASSQDRGREYLTDTQYF TGTGCCAGCAGCCAAGACAGGGGGAGGGAATACCTCACAGATACGCAGTATTTT
NA TRBJ2-1 TRBV12-5 NA 19 CASGLSSIARVKPYNEQFF TGTGCTAGTGGTTTGTCATCGATTGCCAGAGTCAAGCCCTACAATGAGCAGTTCTTC
NA TRBJ2-7 TRBV20-1 NA 12 CSAKGGLYEQYF TGCAGTGCTAAGGGGGGGCTCTACGAGCAGTACTTC
few TRBJ2-2 TRBV9 NA 15 CASSVGGSNTGELFF TGTGCCAGCAGCGTAGGGGGATCGAACACCGGGGAGCTGTTTTTT
NA TRBJ1-1 TRBV7-9 TRBD1 15 CASSFADREQSGAFF TGTGCCAGCAGCTTCGCGGACAGGGAGCAGTCTGGAGCTTTCTTT
few TRBJ1-2 TRBV5-1 NA 15 CASSSGTPQDYGYTF TGCGCCAGCAGCTCGGGGACCCCCCAGGACTATGGCTACACCTTC
NA TRBJ2-7 TRBV18 NA 15 CASSPTGGLENEQYF TGTGCCAGCTCACCGACAGGTGGGTTAGAAAACGAGCAGTACTTC
NA TRBJ1-2 TRBV12-3/TRBV12-4 TRBD1 13 CASSRRGQGGYTF TGTGCCAGCAGTCGCAGGGGGCAGGGTGGCTACACCTTC
many TRBJ2-7 TRBV18 NA 15 CASSPPSQGVYEQYF TGTGCCAGCTCACCACCGTCACAGGGTGTTTACGAGCAGTACTTC
few TRBJ1-5 TRBV12-3/TRBV12-4 TRBD1 13 CASRTGVGQPQHF TGTGCCAGCAGAACAGGGGTTGGCCAGCCCCAGCATTTT
NA TRBJ2-5 TRBV20-1 TRBD2 14 CSVPSLAGKETQYF TGCAGTGTTCCGTCCCTAGCGGGGAAAGAGACCCAGTACTTC
NA TRBJ1-4 TRBV12-3/TRBV12-4 TRBD1 14 CASSIQGSKEKLFF TGTGCCAGCAGTATACAGGGGAGCAAGGAAAAACTGTTTTTT
few TRBJ2-5 TRBV7-2 TRBD1 14 CASSSTGGYETQYF TGTGCCAGCAGCTCGACAGGGGGCTATGAGACCCAGTACTTC
NA TRBJ2-1 TRBV4-2 NA 18 CASSQGRLDGTRNNEQFF TGTGCCAGCAGCCAAGGGAGACTAGACGGGACTCGGAACAATGAGCAGTTCTTC
few TRBJ1-1 TRBV24-1 NA 14 CATRARGGFTEAFF TGTGCCACCCGTGCCCGCGGAGGGTTCACTGAAGCTTTCTTT
few TRBJ2-1 TRBV6-5 NA 16 CASSSRSGKTYNEQFF TGTGCCAGCAGTTCACGCTCAGGGAAGACCTACAATGAGCAGTTCTTC